This TCR beta chain emerged from a study of shared clonotypes between healthy human individuals. CDR1 is SQVTM and CDR2 is ANQGSEA in the germline V gene. The V end was cut by 3 bases, the J end by 4 bases, with 18 bases between. The CDR3 extends over 15 amino acids. This clone has a single count. Sequencing was at deep level. TCRdb keeps only in-frame clones here, not all; method: immunoSEQ multiplex PCR. The repertoire consists of roughly 2 million clones, with approximately 95% occurring once and the leading ten covering approximately 0.13%. This clonotype originated in a man aged 18 to 29 in good health. This chain links TRBV29-1 with TRBJ1-1; TRBD1 might be the D (6 bases). The sample comprised naive CD4+ T cells sorted from blood. Subset in this sample: CD45RA+ positively selected. For the CDR3, the DNA is TGCAGCGTTGAGGATGTTTTGGGGGCGGCCACTGAAGCTTTCTTT. Its protein product is CSVEDVLGAATEAFF.